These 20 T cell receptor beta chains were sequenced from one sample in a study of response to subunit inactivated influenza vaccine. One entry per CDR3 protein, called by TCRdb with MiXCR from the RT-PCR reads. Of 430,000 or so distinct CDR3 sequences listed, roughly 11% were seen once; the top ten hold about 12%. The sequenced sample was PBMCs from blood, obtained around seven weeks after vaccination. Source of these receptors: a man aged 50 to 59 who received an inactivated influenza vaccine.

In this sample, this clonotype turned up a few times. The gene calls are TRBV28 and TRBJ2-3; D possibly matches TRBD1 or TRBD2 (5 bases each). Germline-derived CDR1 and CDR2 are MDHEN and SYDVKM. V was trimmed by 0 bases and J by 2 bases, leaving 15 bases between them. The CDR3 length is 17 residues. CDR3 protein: CASSLWLTGANTDTQYF. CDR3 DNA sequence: TGTGCCAGCAGTTTATGGTTAACCGGGGCTAACACAGATACGCAGTATTTT. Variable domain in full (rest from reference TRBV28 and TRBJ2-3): DVKVTQSSRYLVKRTGEKVFLECVQDMDHENMFWYRQDPGLGLRLIYFSYDVKMKEKGDIPEGYSVSREKKERFSLILESASTNQTSMYLCASSLWLTGANTDTQYFGPGTRLTVL.

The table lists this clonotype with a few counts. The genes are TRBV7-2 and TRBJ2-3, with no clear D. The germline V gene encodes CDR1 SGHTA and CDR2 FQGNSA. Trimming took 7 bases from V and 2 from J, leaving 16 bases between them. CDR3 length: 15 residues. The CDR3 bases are TGTACCAGCACCCCCAGCCCACGGTACACAGATACGCAGTATTTT. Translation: CTSTPSPRYTDTQYF.

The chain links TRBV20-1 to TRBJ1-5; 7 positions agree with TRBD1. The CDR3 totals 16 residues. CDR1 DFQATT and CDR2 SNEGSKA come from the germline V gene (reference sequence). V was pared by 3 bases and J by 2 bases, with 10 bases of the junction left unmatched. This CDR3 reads CSARKLTGVGNQPQHF. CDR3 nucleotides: TGCAGTGCTAGGAAACTAACAGGGGTAGGCAATCAGCCCCAGCATTTT.

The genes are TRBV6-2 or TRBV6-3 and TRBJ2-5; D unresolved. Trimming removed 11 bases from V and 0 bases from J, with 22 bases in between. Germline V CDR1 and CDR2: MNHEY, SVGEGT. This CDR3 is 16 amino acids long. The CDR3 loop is CASRNLKGKDQETQYF. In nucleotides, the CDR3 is TGTGCCTCAAGGAACCTCAAGGGAAAGGACCAAGAGACCCAGTACTTC.

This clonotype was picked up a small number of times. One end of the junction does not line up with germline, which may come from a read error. The DNA of the CDR3 is TGCAGTGCTAGAGGGACTAGCGGGAGGGCCGGGCACTTC. It specifies CSARGTSGRAGHF. The chain uses TRBV20-1 and TRBJ2-5; 15 nucleotides agree with TRBD2. CDR1 and CDR2 from the germline V gene are DFQATT and SNEGSKA (reference sequence). This CDR3 contains 13 residues.

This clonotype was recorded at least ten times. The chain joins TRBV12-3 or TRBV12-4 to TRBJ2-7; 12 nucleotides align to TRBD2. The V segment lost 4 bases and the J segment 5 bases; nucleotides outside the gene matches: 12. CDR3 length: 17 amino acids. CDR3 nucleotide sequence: TGTGCCAGCAGTTCTCCCCGACTAGCGGGAGTCAACCACGAGCAGTACTTC. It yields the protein CASSSPRLAGVNHEQYF.

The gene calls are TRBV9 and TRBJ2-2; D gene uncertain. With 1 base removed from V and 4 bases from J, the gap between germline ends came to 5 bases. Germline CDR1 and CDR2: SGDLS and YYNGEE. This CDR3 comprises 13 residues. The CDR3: CASSVQSTGELFF. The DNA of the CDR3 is TGTGCCAGCAGCGTACAGTCCACCGGGGAGCTGTTTTTT.

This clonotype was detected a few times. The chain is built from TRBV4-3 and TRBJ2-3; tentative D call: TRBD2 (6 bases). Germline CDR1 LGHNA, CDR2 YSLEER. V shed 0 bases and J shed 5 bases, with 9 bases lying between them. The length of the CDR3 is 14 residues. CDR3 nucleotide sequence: TGCGCCAGCAGCCAAGATCTGCGGGGAGATACGCAGTATTTT. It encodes CASSQDLRGDTQYF.

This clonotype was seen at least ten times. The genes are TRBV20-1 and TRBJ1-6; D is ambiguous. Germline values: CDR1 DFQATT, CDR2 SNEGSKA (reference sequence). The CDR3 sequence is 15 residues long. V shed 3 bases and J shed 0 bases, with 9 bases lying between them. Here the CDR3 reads CSASGGRSYNSPLHF. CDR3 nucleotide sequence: TGCAGTGCTAGTGGAGGGCGCTCCTATAATTCACCCCTCCACTTT.

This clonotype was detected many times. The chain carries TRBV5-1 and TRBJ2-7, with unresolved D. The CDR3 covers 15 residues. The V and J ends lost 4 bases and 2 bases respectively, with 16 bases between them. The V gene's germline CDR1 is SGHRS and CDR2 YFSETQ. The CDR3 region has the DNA TGCGCCAGCAGCCCAGGCGGAATGACCGCCTACGAGCAGTACTTC. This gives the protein CASSPGGMTAYEQYF.

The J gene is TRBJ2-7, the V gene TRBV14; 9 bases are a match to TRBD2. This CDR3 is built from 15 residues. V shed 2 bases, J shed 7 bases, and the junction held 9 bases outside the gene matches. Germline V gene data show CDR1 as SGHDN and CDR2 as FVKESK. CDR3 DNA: TGTGCCAGCAGCCAACTGAGGAGCGGGGGGCGTGAGCAGTACTTC. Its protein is CASSQLRSGGREQYF.

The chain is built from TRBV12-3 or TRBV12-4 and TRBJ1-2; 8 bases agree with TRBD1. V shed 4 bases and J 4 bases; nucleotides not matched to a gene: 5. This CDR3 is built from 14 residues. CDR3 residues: CASSYQQGVYGYTF. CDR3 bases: TGTGCCAGCAGTTACCAACAGGGGGTCTATGGCTACACCTTC.

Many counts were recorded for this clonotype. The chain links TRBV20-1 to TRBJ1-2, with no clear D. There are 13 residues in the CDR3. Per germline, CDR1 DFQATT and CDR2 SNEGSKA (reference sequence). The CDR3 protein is CSAAPPPTRGYTF. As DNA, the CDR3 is TGCAGCGCTGCCCCCCCCCCAACCCGTGGCTACACCTTC.

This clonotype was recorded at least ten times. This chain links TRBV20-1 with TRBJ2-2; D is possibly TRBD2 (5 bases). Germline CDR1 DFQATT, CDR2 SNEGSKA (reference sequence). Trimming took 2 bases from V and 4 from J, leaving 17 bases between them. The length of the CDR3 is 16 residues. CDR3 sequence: CSARYSRAPGTGELFF. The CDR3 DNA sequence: TGCAGTGCTAGATATTCGCGGGCCCCGGGCACCGGGGAGCTGTTTTTT.

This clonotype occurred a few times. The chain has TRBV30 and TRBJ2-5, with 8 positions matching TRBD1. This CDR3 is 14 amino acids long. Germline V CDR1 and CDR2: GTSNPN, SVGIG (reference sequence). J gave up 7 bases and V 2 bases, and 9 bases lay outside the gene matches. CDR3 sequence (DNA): TGTGCCTGGAGTCCGGGACAGGTTAAGAGGACCCAGTACTTC. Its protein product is CAWSPGQVKRTQYF.

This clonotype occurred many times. CDR3 in DNA: TGCGCCAGCCGAAATCCGGGACAGGGTTGGTCCGGGGAGCTGTTTTTT. It encodes CASRNPGQGWSGELFF. The chain couples TRBV5-1 to TRBJ2-2; 9 bases are shared with TRBD1. This CDR3 region has 16 residues. V shed 7 bases and J 6 bases; nucleotides not matched to a gene: 13. CDR1 and CDR2 (germline): SGHRS, YFSETQ.

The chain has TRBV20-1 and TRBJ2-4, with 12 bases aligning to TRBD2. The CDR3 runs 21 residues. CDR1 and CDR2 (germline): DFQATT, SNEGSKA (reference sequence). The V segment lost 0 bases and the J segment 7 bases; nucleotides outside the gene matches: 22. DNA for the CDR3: TGCAGTGCTAGAGATACAAGACTAGCGGGAGTATCCCCCTTAGGGTTGAACATTCAGTACTTC. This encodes CSARDTRLAGVSPLGLNIQYF.

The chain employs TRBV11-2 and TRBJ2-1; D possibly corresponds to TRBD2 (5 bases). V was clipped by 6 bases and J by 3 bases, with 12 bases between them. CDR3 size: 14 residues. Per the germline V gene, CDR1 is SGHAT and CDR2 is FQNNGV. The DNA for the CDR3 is TGTGCCAGCAGAGGACTGGATGACTACAATGAGCAGTTCTTC. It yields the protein CASRGLDDYNEQFF.

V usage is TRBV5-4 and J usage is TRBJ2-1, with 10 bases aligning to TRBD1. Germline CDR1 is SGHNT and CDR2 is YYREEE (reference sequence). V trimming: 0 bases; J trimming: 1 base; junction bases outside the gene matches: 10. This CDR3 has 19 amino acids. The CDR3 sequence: CASSLAGQGSIGSYNEQFF. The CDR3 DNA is TGTGCCAGCAGCTTGGCGGGACAGGGGTCGATAGGTTCCTACAATGAGCAGTTCTTC.

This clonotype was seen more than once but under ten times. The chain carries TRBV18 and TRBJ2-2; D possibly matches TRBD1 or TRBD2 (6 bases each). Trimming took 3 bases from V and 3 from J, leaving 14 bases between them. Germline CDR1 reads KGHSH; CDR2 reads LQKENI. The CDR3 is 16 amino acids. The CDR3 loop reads CASSPQQGGHTGELFF. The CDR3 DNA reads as TGTGCCAGCTCACCCCAACAGGGAGGTCACACCGGGGAGCTGTTTTTT.